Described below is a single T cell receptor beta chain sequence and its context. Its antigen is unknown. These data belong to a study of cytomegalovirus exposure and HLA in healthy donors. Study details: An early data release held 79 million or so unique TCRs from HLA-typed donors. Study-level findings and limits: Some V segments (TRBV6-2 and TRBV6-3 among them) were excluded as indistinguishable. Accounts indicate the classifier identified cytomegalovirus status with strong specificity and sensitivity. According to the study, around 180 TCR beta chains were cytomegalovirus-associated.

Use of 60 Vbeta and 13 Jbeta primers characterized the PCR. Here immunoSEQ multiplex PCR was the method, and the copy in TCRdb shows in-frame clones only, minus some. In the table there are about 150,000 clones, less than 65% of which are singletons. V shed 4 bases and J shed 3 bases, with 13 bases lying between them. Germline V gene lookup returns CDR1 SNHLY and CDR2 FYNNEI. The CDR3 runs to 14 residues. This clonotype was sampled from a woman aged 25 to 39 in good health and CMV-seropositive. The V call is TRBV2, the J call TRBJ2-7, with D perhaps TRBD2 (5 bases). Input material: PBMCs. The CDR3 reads CASSARPEGYEQYF. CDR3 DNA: TGTGCCAGCAGTGCCCGCCCAGAGGGCTACGAGCAGTACTTC.